The 13 T cell receptor beta chains reported below all come from one sample, sequenced in a study of technical replicates of blood from several donors. Sequencing used immunoSEQ multiplex PCR; TCRdb keeps in-frame clones, though not all of them. The table has about 88,000 clones, 80% to 95% seen once. The specimen sequenced was T cells isolated from PBMCs. The receptors were gathered from a human donor in good health.

The DNA for the CDR3 is TGTGCCAGCCTCAGGGACTATCAATACGAGCAGTACTTC. Protein sequence: CASLRDYQYEQYF. This rearrangement joins TRBV28 to TRBJ2-7, with 7 bases matching TRBD2. The junction had 8 bases not matched to a gene; V was cut back by 8 bases and J by 4 bases. The CDR3 is 13 residues long. Germline CDR1 MDHEN, CDR2 SYDVKM.

This sequence joins TRBV5-1 and TRBJ2-7, with 8 bases that match TRBD2. J gave up 2 bases and V 0 bases, and 10 bases lay outside the gene matches. The CDR3 runs to 17 residues. Germline V gene data show CDR1 as SGHRS and CDR2 as YFSETQ. The DNA for the CDR3 is TGCGCCAGCAGCTTGGTGTTTCCTCAGCGGGGGACCTACGAGCAGTACTTC. The encoded protein is CASSLVFPQRGTYEQYF.

The chain uses TRBV6-5 and TRBJ1-2; D is unclear. V was pared by 0 bases and J by 6 bases, with 11 bases between. The CDR3 is 14 amino acids. Germline assignment: CDR1 MNHEY and CDR2 SVGAGI. This chain's CDR3 is CASSYSPGGNGYTF. CDR3 DNA sequence: TGTGCCAGCAGTTACTCGCCCGGAGGGAATGGCTACACCTTC.

V is TRBV7-3 and J is TRBJ2-1; TRBD2 aligns across 7 bases. In germline, CDR1 is SGHTA, CDR2 FQGTGA. The length of the CDR3 is 16 residues. The ends lost 3 bases at V and 5 bases at J; junction bases unmatched: 10. CDR3 sequence (DNA): TGTGCCAGCAGCTTCAGGAGCGGGGTACCTAACAATGAGCAGTTCTTC. It codes for CASSFRSGVPNNEQFF.

This chain uses TRBV27 with TRBJ2-7, with 12 bases matching TRBD2. V lost 7 bases, J lost 3 bases, and 13 bases stayed unmatched. The CDR3 has 17 amino acids. Germline-derived CDR1 and CDR2 are MNHEY and SMNVEV (reference sequence). CDR3 region: CASTVSSGGEKFYEQYF. DNA for the CDR3: TGTGCCAGCACAGTGTCTAGCGGGGGGGAAAAATTCTACGAGCAGTACTTC.

V and J are TRBV6-6 and TRBJ2-2; possibly TRBD2 for D (6 bases). The CDR3 loop spans 16 amino acids. Trimming shortened V by 2 bases and J by 4 bases, and 14 bases separated the two germline ends. The germline gives CDR1 MNHNY, CDR2 SVGAGI (reference sequence). The CDR3 DNA reads as TGTGCCAGCAGTTACGCGCCGGAGGGTACCACCGGGGAGCTGTTTTTT. Translation: CASSYAPEGTTGELFF.

This sequence joins TRBV29-1 and TRBJ2-7; 10 bases are shared with TRBD1. The CDR3 extends over 16 amino acids. V trimming: 5 bases; J trimming: 4 bases; junction bases outside the gene matches: 14. CDR1 and CDR2 (germline): SQVTM, ANQGSEA. The CDR3 bases are TGCAGCGTTTCCCCCCAATTGAGGACAGGGGGATACGAGCAGTACTTC. Its protein product is CSVSPQLRTGGYEQYF.

The chain is built from TRBV6-1 and TRBJ1-3, with 7 bases matching TRBD1. Unmatched junction bases numbered 11, after V lost 8 bases and J lost 4 bases. The CDR3 runs 15 residues. Germline V gene data show CDR1 as MNHNS and CDR2 as SASEGT. This chain's CDR3 is CASRYGTVAGNTIYF. CDR3 coding DNA: TGTGCCAGCCGATACGGGACAGTCGCAGGAAACACCATATATTTT.

This clone was counted a few times. The rearrangement uses TRBV14 and TRBJ2-3; 8 bases align to TRBD1. V was clipped by 5 bases and J by 6 bases; unmatched bases: 4. CDR1 is SGHDN and CDR2 is FVKESK in the germline V gene. The CDR3 is made up of 13 amino acids. The CDR3 reads CASSWTGRDTQYF. CDR3 coding DNA: TGTGCCAGCAGCTGGACAGGGCGTGATACGCAGTATTTT.

This chain uses TRBV13 with TRBJ2-5, with 8 bases identical to TRBD2. The CDR3 is 16 amino acids. The V segment lost 3 bases and the J segment 2 bases; nucleotides outside the gene matches: 8. Per the germline V gene, CDR1 is PRHDT and CDR2 is FYEKMQ (reference sequence). CDR3 DNA sequence: TGTGCCAGCAGCTTCGGGATAGCGGGGTCTCAAGAGACCCAGTACTTC. As protein: CASSFGIAGSQETQYF. The complete variable domain, with remaining parts taken from reference TRBV13 and TRBJ2-5, reads AAGVIQSPRHLIKEKRETATLKCYPIPRHDTVYWYQQGPGQDPQFLISFYEKMQSDKGSIPDRFSAQQFSDYHSELNMSSLELGDSALYFCASSFGIAGSQETQYFGPGTRLLVL.

The rearrangement uses TRBV6-1 and TRBJ2-7; 12 bases align to TRBD2. Germline CDR1 MNHNS, CDR2 SASEGT. With 4 bases clipped from V and 2 bases from J, the junction kept 3 bases outside the gene matches. The CDR3 consists of 15 residues. The CDR3 is CASSALAGGAYEQYF. DNA of the CDR3: TGTGCCAGCAGTGCCCTAGCGGGAGGGGCCTACGAGCAGTACTTC.

The chain links TRBV19 to TRBJ2-7; 10 bases are shared with TRBD1. The ends lost 5 bases at V and 6 bases at J; junction bases unmatched: 10. The CDR3 covers 15 residues. The V gene's germline CDR1 is LNHDA and CDR2 SQIVND (reference sequence). CDR3 nucleotides: TGTGCCAGTAGTGACGGACAGGGGGAGACCTCCGAGCAGTACTTC. It is translated as CASSDGQGETSEQYF.

This clone has more than one count but fewer than ten. The gene calls are TRBV27 and TRBJ2-7; 9 nucleotides match TRBD1. Trimming cost V 6 bases and J 0 bases; bases outside gene matches: 6. CDR1 and CDR2 from the germline V gene are MNHEY and SMNVEV (reference sequence). The CDR3 spans 15 residues. CDR3 loop: CASRPQGAYSYEQYF. Written as DNA, the CDR3 is TGTGCCAGCAGACCACAGGGGGCTTACTCCTACGAGCAGTACTTC.